The 21 T cell receptor beta chains below all came from one sample that was sequenced in a study of cytomegalovirus exposure and HLA in healthy donors. Amplification used 60 Vbeta primers and 13 Jbeta primers. TCRdb's table, derived via immunoSEQ multiplex PCR, lists solely in-frame clones and lacks some. The repertoire holds around 300,000 clones, with roughly 90% as singletons. The specimen was PBMCs. These receptors originate from a woman in her late teens or twenties in good health and CMV-seronegative.

This clone has just one count. J is TRBJ1-1 and V is TRBV5-1; TRBD1 aligns across 8 bases. With V trimmed by 4 bases and J by 3 bases, 8 bases remained unmatched. Germline CDR1 is SGHRS and CDR2 is YFSETQ. The CDR3 has 15 residues. In DNA, the CDR3 is TGCGCCAGCAGCGGAGCCAGGGGGCGGGACACTGAAGCTTTCTTT. Translation: CASSGARGRDTEAFF.

The chain employs TRBV2 and TRBJ2-7; 7 bases line up with TRBD1. CDR3 size: 10 residues. With V trimmed by 10 bases and J by 9 bases, 6 bases remained unmatched. The germline V gene has CDR1 SNHLY and CDR2 FYNNEI. CDR3 sequence reads: CATTRDRQYF. The CDR3 coding sequence is TGTGCCACCACGAGGGACAGGCAGTACTTC. Drawing the rest from reference TRBV2 and TRBJ2-7, the complete variable domain is EPEVTQTPSHQVTQMGQEVILRCVPISNHLYFYWYRQILGQKVEFLVSFYNNEISEKSEIFDDQFSVERPDGSNFTLKIRSTKLEDSAMYFCATTRDRQYFGPGTRLTVT.

The chain uses TRBV15 and TRBJ1-1; D may be TRBD1 (5 bases). Trimming took 0 bases from V and 0 from J, leaving 8 bases between them. CDR3 length: 15 amino acids. Per germline, CDR1 LNHNV and CDR2 YYDKDF (reference sequence). CDR3 amino acids: CATSRDRGLNTEAFF. CDR3 in DNA: TGTGCCACCAGCAGAGATAGGGGATTGAACACTGAAGCTTTCTTT. Combining the CDR3 with reference TRBV15 and TRBJ1-1 gives the whole variable domain DAMVIQNPRYQVTQFGKPVTLSCSQTLNHNVMYWYQQKSSQAPKLLFHYYDKDFNNEADTPDNFQSRRPNTSFCFLDIRSPGLGDTAMYLCATSRDRGLNTEAFFGQGTRLTVV.

The J gene is TRBJ1-2, the V gene TRBV5-1, with a possible D match to TRBD1 (6 bases). Trimming stripped 1 base from V and 2 bases from J, with 9 bases between. Looked up from germline, CDR1 is SGHRS and CDR2 is YFSETQ. The CDR3 consists of 14 residues. As DNA, the CDR3 is TGCGCCAGCAGCTTGAGCAGGGGAAACTATGGCTACACCTTC. Its protein is CASSLSRGNYGYTF. The full variable domain, with the rest looked up from reference TRBV5-1 and TRBJ1-2, is KAGVTQTPRYLIKTRGQQVTLSCSPISGHRSVSWYQQTPGQGLQFLFEYFSETQRNKGNFPGRFSGRQFSNSRSEMNVSTLELGDSALYLCASSLSRGNYGYTFGSGTRLTVV.

This chain joins TRBV11-2 and TRBJ1-4; 8 bases are a match to TRBD1. Germline V gene sequence: CDR1 SGHAT, CDR2 FQNNGV. V gave up 4 bases and J gave up 2 bases; unmatched junction bases: 3. The CDR3 length is 15 residues. This CDR3 is CASSWDRSTNEKLFF. The CDR3 DNA reads as TGTGCCAGCAGCTGGGACAGGAGTACTAATGAAAAACTGTTTTTT.

V is TRBV9 and J is TRBJ2-7; 12 positions match TRBD1. Germline lookup yields CDR1 SGDLS and CDR2 YYNGEE. With V trimmed by 0 bases and J by 4 bases, 2 bases remained unmatched. This CDR3 is built from 15 residues. As DNA, the CDR3 is TGTGCCAGCAGCGTAGGGGACAGGGGGCGGTACGAGCAGTACTTC. It codes for CASSVGDRGRYEQYF.

As regards this clone: At one boundary the junction diverges from the germline segment, which might be a read error. The chain joins TRBV7-9 to TRBJ1-6; a possible D gene is TRBD1 (6 bases). Germline V gene lookup returns CDR1 SEHNR and CDR2 FQNEAQ (reference sequence). CDR3 length equals 12 residues. The DNA for the CDR3 is TGTTCCAGCAGCACAGGGTTATCGCCCCTCCACTTT. Amino acids: CSSSTGLSPLHF.

The rearrangement uses TRBV7-6 and TRBJ2-2, with 8 bases fitting TRBD1. V dropped 1 base and J dropped 7; count of bases not matched to a gene: 2. The CDR3 runs 14 residues. CDR1 SGHVS and CDR2 FNYEAQ come from the germline V gene. CDR3 sequence reads: CASSLGTGGGELFF. CDR3 coding DNA: TGTGCCAGCAGCTTAGGCACAGGGGGCGGGGAGCTGTTTTTT.

The rearrangement uses TRBV6-7 and TRBJ2-1; 9 nucleotides match TRBD1. TRBV6-7 is marked as an open reading frame, function uncertain. After removal of 1 base from V and 8 bases from J, the junction contained 18 bases not matched to a gene. CDR3 length: 19 amino acids. The CDR3 spells CASSYLTFGQGSTQDEQFF. Here the CDR3 DNA reads TGTGCCAGCAGTTACTTGACCTTCGGACAGGGGAGTACCCAGGATGAGCAGTTCTTC.

This clone was seen only once. The chain uses TRBV7-9 and TRBJ2-1; D unresolved. CDR1 SEHNR and CDR2 FQNEAQ come from the germline V gene (reference sequence). V gave up 2 bases and J gave up 8 bases, with 13 bases separating them. This CDR3 contains 14 residues. The CDR3 reads CASSLQSDGHEQFF. CDR3 in DNA: TGTGCCAGCAGCTTACAGAGCGATGGCCATGAGCAGTTCTTC. The full variable domain, in which reference TRBV7-9 and TRBJ2-1 provide the parts outside the CDR3, is DTGVSQNPRHKITKRGQNVTFRCDPISEHNRLYWYRQTLGQGPEFLTYFQNEAQLEKSRLLSDRFSAERPKGSFSTLEIQRTEQGDSAMYLCASSLQSDGHEQFFGPGTRLTVL.

The rearrangement joins TRBV30 to TRBJ1-2; no firm D call. Trimming left V 6 bases short and J 4 bases short, with 12 bases between. CDR3 length: 12 amino acids. CDR1 is GTSNPN, CDR2 SVGIG, per germline (reference sequence). CDR3 sequence (DNA): TGTGCCTGTCTGAGGGCCGGCTATGGCTACACCTTC. Its protein is CACLRAGYGYTF. The whole variable domain, filled in from reference TRBV30 and TRBJ1-2, reads SQTIHQWPATLVQPVGSPLSLECTVEGTSNPNLYWYRQAAGRGLQLLFYSVGIGQISSEVPQNLSASRPQDRQFILSSKKLLLSDSGFYLCACLRAGYGYTFGSGTRLTVV.

The chain links TRBV2 to TRBJ1-5; D not resolved. The CDR3 is 18 amino acids. Germline V gene data show CDR1 as SNHLY and CDR2 as FYNNEI. V lost 1 base and J lost 0, with 16 bases in between. The CDR3 DNA reads TGTGCCAGCAGTGAAGTTGGGTCTAGCTTTTATAGCAATCAGCCCCAGCATTTT. Its protein is CASSEVGSSFYSNQPQHF. Looking up the rest from reference TRBV2 and TRBJ1-5 gives the full variable domain: EPEVTQTPSHQVTQMGQEVILRCVPISNHLYFYWYRQILGQKVEFLVSFYNNEISEKSEIFDDQFSVERPDGSNFTLKIRSTKLEDSAMYFCASSEVGSSFYSNQPQHFGDGTRLSIL.

The table lists this clone with a count of one. The chain is built from TRBV29-1 and TRBJ1-2; 8 bases match TRBD1. J lost 5 bases, V lost 6 bases, and 17 bases had no gene match. This CDR3 comprises 16 residues. Germline lookup yields CDR1 SQVTM and CDR2 ANQGSEA. The CDR3 DNA reads as TGCAGCGTCCCGACCAGGGGGCCCGCAATAGAATATGGCTACACCTTC. The encoded protein is CSVPTRGPAIEYGYTF. The variable domain in full, with the rest retrieved from reference TRBV29-1 and TRBJ1-2, is SAVISQKPSRDICQRGTSLTIQCQVDSQVTMMFWYRQQPGQSLTLIATANQGSEATYESGFVIDKFPISRPNLTFSTLTVSNMSPEDSSIYLCSVPTRGPAIEYGYTFGSGTRLTVV.

The chain employs TRBV19 and TRBJ1-4; TRBD1 matches 7 bases. Germline CDR1 is LNHDA and CDR2 is SQIVND (reference sequence). There are 17 residues in the CDR3. With 2 bases clipped from V and 5 bases from J, the junction kept 11 bases outside the gene matches. CDR3: CASSIRDSSRRNEKLFF. The CDR3, as DNA: TGTGCCAGTAGTATAAGGGACAGTTCAAGAAGGAATGAAAAACTGTTTTTT.

The chain joins TRBV6-1 to TRBJ2-3, with D possibly being TRBD1 (6 bases). V lost 7 bases and J lost 1, with 12 bases in between. There are 14 residues in the CDR3. Germline CDR1 reads MNHNS; CDR2 reads SASEGT. The CDR3 reads CASKLPGGTDTQYF. The CDR3 DNA follows: TGTGCCAGCAAGCTCCCAGGGGGCACAGATACGCAGTATTTT.

The chain is built from TRBV5-6 and TRBJ2-3, with D unresolved. Trimming left V 1 base short and J 11 bases short, with 17 bases between. Per the germline V gene, CDR1 is SGHDT and CDR2 is YYEEEE. The CDR3 covers 14 residues. The CDR3 coding sequence is TGTGCCAGCAGCTTGTACGGTGGTGTTGCCGAGCAGTATTTT. Protein: CASSLYGGVAEQYF.

The chain has TRBV6-5 and TRBJ2-7; 8 bases are shared with TRBD1. Trimming removed 5 bases from V and 5 bases from J; junction bases left unmatched: 5. The CDR3 extends over 13 amino acids. The germline V gene encodes CDR1 MNHEY and CDR2 SVGAGI. The DNA of the CDR3 is TGTGCCAGCAGTGGGACAGGAGACGACGAGCAGTACTTC. Protein product: CASSGTGDDEQYF.

The chain carries TRBV11-3 and TRBJ2-1, with TRBD1 identical over 9 bases. Germline values: CDR1 SGHNT, CDR2 YENEEA. Trimming took 4 bases from V and 5 from J; bases not matched to a gene: 3. There are 14 residues in the CDR3. CDR3 loop: CASSYRDRDNEQFF. In nucleotides, the CDR3 is TGTGCCAGCAGCTACCGGGACAGGGACAATGAGCAGTTCTTC.

The rearrangement joins TRBV15 to TRBJ2-3; D is undetermined. Trimming removed 0 bases at V and 2 bases at J, with 6 bases between. CDR3 length: 14 amino acids. CDR1 is LNHNV, CDR2 YYDKDF, per germline (reference sequence). CDR3 DNA: TGTGCCACCAGCAGAGAACAGTACACAGATACGCAGTATTTT. Its protein product is CATSREQYTDTQYF.

This clone was recorded once. The CDR3 region is CASSYPPTLNTEAFF. CDR3 bases: TGTGCCAGCAGTTACCCCCCAACACTGAACACTGAAGCTTTCTTT. The rearrangement joins TRBV6-6 to TRBJ1-1; D is uncertain. V was trimmed by 2 bases and J by 0 bases, leaving 10 bases between them. Germline loops: CDR1 MNHNY, CDR2 SVGAGI (reference sequence). This CDR3 is built from 15 residues.

This clone has just one count. V is TRBV19 and J is TRBJ2-2; a possible D gene is TRBD2 (5 bases). This CDR3 spans 13 amino acids. V dropped 5 bases and J dropped 8 bases, with 12 bases sitting between them. CDR1 and CDR2 (germline): LNHDA, SQIVND (reference sequence). The CDR3: CASSLGLAGELFF. The CDR3 DNA sequence: TGTGCCAGTAGTCTCGGACTCGCGGGGGAGCTGTTTTTT.